Each of the 20 T cell receptor beta chains below was sequenced from the same sample in a study of beta chain features in type 1 diabetes. All of the isolated RNA was reverse transcribed, so expressed TCRB transcripts were sequenced. The assay was immunoSEQ multiplex PCR, and TCRdb's table has in-frame clones only and misses some. Of 200,000 to 250,000 clones detected, approximately 14% appear once; the ten largest clones hold about 0.024%. The sequenced material came from naive CD4+ T cells from blood. These receptors were collected from a middle-aged woman in good health.

The table lists this clone with a few counts. This chain joins TRBV9 and TRBJ2-1, with a possible D match to TRBD1 (5 bases). Trimming took off 0 bases at V and 10 bases at J, with 11 bases between the two ends. There are 13 residues in the CDR3. Per germline, CDR1 SGDLS and CDR2 YYNGEE. The CDR3 DNA follows: TGTGCCAGCAGCGTAGTTAGGGGTGGCGAGCAGTTCTTC. This sequence encodes CASSVVRGGEQFF. Full variable domain (rest looked up from reference TRBV9 and TRBJ2-1): DSGVTQTPKHLITATGQRVTLRCSPRSGDLSVYWYQQSLDQGLQFLIQYYNGEERAKGNILERFSAQQFPDLHSELNLSSLELGDSALYFCASSVVRGGEQFFGPGTRLTVL.

This clone was found a few times. The chain couples TRBV2 to TRBJ2-1, with 16 bases aligning to TRBD2. Germline CDR1 is SNHLY and CDR2 is FYNNEI. Unmatched junction bases numbered 5, after V lost 6 bases and J lost 0 bases. The length of the CDR3 is 18 residues. The CDR3, as DNA: TGTGCCAGCAGAGGGACTAGCGGGGGGGTCACCTCCTACAATGAGCAGTTCTTC. Protein: CASRGTSGGVTSYNEQFF.

The chain employs TRBV7-9 and TRBJ2-7; D unclear. The ends were cut back, 5 bases at V and 5 bases at J, with 7 bases in the middle. The CDR3 spans 11 residues. Germline CDR1 SEHNR, CDR2 FQNEAQ (reference sequence). The DNA for the CDR3 is TGTGCCAGCAGCCACTCGAACGAGCAGTACTTC. Its translation is CASSHSNEQYF.

The rearrangement uses TRBV2 and TRBJ2-5, with a possible D match to TRBD1 (5 bases). V lost 6 bases and J 5 bases, leaving 13 bases between the germline ends. CDR3 length equals 13 residues. The germline CDR1 and CDR2 sequences are SNHLY and FYNNEI. The chain's CDR3 is CASRPTVGETQYF. The CDR3 DNA is TGTGCCAGCAGGCCGACAGTTGGGGAGACCCAGTACTTC.

This clone turned up a few times. V is TRBV7-9 and J is TRBJ2-4, with TRBD1 matching 7 bases. The CDR3 totals 13 residues. V trimming: 3 bases; J trimming: 6 bases; junction bases outside the gene matches: 2. Looked up from germline, CDR1 is SEHNR and CDR2 is FQNEAQ (reference sequence). CDR3 protein: CASSLGQSNIQYF. CDR3 coding DNA: TGTGCCAGCAGCTTGGGACAGTCAAACATTCAGTACTTC.

The chain combines TRBV7-2 with TRBJ1-2, with TRBD1 identical over 7 bases. V was pared by 5 bases and J by 1 base, with 7 bases of the junction left unmatched. This CDR3 has 15 residues. From germline, CDR1 is SGHTA and CDR2 FQGNSA. CDR3 residues: CASSARTGGNYGYTF. In DNA, the CDR3 is TGTGCCAGCAGCGCCCGGACAGGCGGTAACTATGGCTACACCTTC.

This clone was counted at least ten times. The chain combines TRBV7-9 with TRBJ2-3; no firm D call. The CDR3 is 12 residues long. Per the germline V gene, CDR1 is SEHNR and CDR2 is FQNEAQ (reference sequence). V lost 4 bases and J 4 bases, leaving 6 bases between the germline ends. The CDR3: CASSSKPDTQYF. CDR3 bases: TGTGCCAGCAGCTCAAAGCCAGATACGCAGTATTTT.

V usage is TRBV6-6 and J usage is TRBJ1-2; D may be TRBD1 (5 bases). The germline V gene encodes CDR1 MNHNY and CDR2 SVGAGI (reference sequence). The V and J ends lost 3 bases and 3 bases respectively, with 8 bases between them. This CDR3 contains 13 residues. This CDR3 is CASSYQGDYGYTF. The CDR3, as DNA: TGTGCCAGCAGTTATCAGGGCGACTATGGCTACACCTTC.

The rearrangement uses TRBV28 and TRBJ1-4; the D is unclear. Germline V CDR1 and CDR2: MDHEN, SYDVKM. V was shortened by 4 bases and J by 10 bases, with 16 bases between the two germline ends. There are 14 residues in the CDR3. DNA for the CDR3: TGTGCCAGCAGTTCGGGCAGAGCGGCTGTAAAACTGTTTTTT. Translated, it gives CASSSGRAAVKLFF.

In DNA form, the CDR3 reads TGTGCCAGCAGCTTGTGGGGGCGTGAGGAGCTGTTTTTT. Encoded protein: CASSLWGREELFF. V gene TRBV5-6 combines with J gene TRBJ2-2; D is possibly TRBD1 (6 bases). The CDR3 has 13 residues. V gave up 1 base and J gave up 10 bases, with 11 bases separating them. The germline V gene has CDR1 SGHDT and CDR2 YYEEEE.

This clone has just a few counts. Other DNA sequences within the sample encode an identical CDR3. The chain joins TRBV5-1 to TRBJ1-1; no clear D gene. The CDR3 contains 13 residues. CDR1 SGHRS and CDR2 YFSETQ come from the germline V gene. The V end was cut by 4 bases, the J end by 1 base, with 8 bases between. The DNA for the CDR3 is TGCGCCAGCAGCCTGGCAGGGAACACTGAAGCTTTCTTT. It is translated as CASSLAGNTEAFF.

In this sample, this clone turned up a few times. The rearrangement uses TRBV7-2 and TRBJ1-2; D ambiguous. Germline CDR1 reads SGHTA; CDR2 reads FQGNSA. The ends were cut back, 2 bases at V and 8 bases at J, with 9 bases in the middle. This CDR3 comprises 12 residues. DNA of the CDR3: TGTGCCAGCAGCTTATGGGGAGGGGGCTACACCTTC. Protein: CASSLWGGGYTF.

This clone was seen repeatedly, ten times or more. This chain joins TRBV29-1 and TRBJ2-1, with a tentative D call TRBD2 (6 bases). CDR1 and CDR2 from the germline V gene are SQVTM and ANQGSEA. The V end was cut by 5 bases, the J end by 2 bases, with 10 bases between. This CDR3 comprises 13 residues. CDR3 protein: CSVRRGTYNEQFF. CDR3 coding DNA: TGCAGCGTTCGTCGGGGGACCTACAATGAGCAGTTCTTC.

The CDR3 reads CASSRSGTGLPYEQYF. In DNA, the CDR3 is TGTGCCAGCAGCCGCTCCGGGACAGGGCTCCCCTACGAGCAGTACTTC. The chain has TRBV13 and TRBJ2-7; 9 bases match TRBD1. Trimming cost V 5 bases and J 2 bases; bases outside gene matches: 10. CDR3 length: 16 amino acids. The germline gives CDR1 PRHDT, CDR2 FYEKMQ (reference sequence).

This rearrangement joins TRBV5-4 to TRBJ1-2; a weak D match, TRBD1 (5 bases). The CDR3 consists of 13 residues. Germline V lookup: CDR1 SGHNT, CDR2 YYREEE (reference sequence). The V end lost 0 bases, the J end lost 8 bases, and 11 bases lay between the germline ends. CDR3 sequence (DNA): TGTGCCAGCAGCTTGGCGGGCAGGGAAGGCTACACCTTC. It codes for CASSLAGREGYTF.

The chain is built from TRBV5-1 and TRBJ2-2, with a possible D match to TRBD1 (6 bases). Germline values: CDR1 SGHRS, CDR2 YFSETQ. Trimming pared 3 bases from V and 1 base from J, leaving 7 bases between. CDR3 length: 14 amino acids. CDR3 in DNA: TGCGCCAGCAGCTCGGGACAGAACACCGGGGAGCTGTTTTTT. Its protein is CASSSGQNTGELFF.

This chain connects TRBV7-2 to TRBJ2-1, with 13 nucleotides matching TRBD2. The V and J ends lost 3 bases and 6 bases, in that order; junction bases with no gene match: 2. The germline V gene has CDR1 SGHTA and CDR2 FQGNSA. The CDR3 covers 15 residues. The CDR3 nucleotides read TGTGCCAGCAGCTTGAGGACTAGCGGGGGCAATGAGCAGTTCTTC. Protein sequence: CASSLRTSGGNEQFF.

V is TRBV18 and J is TRBJ1-6; no firm D call. Trimming stripped 3 bases from V and 7 bases from J, with 10 bases between. Germline values: CDR1 KGHSH, CDR2 LQKENI. The CDR3 runs 14 residues. The CDR3 sequence is CASSPTSGNSPLHF. The CDR3 DNA follows: TGTGCCAGCTCACCGACATCAGGAAATTCACCCCTCCACTTT.

A few counts support this clone. The chain combines TRBV7-2 with TRBJ1-2; 7 bases are a match to TRBD1. The V gene's germline CDR1 is SGHTA and CDR2 FQGNSA. The junction had 3 bases not matched to a gene; V was cut back by 5 bases and J by 0 bases. The CDR3 covers 14 residues. The CDR3 DNA follows: TGTGCCAGCAGCCGGACAGGAGCTAACTATGGCTACACCTTC. It is translated as CASSRTGANYGYTF.

This clone was detected a few times. V and J are TRBV6-5 and TRBJ1-3, with D unresolved. CDR1 is MNHEY, CDR2 SVGAGI, per germline. This CDR3 region has 14 residues. The V end lost 9 bases, the J end lost 0 bases, and 12 bases lay between the germline ends. As DNA, the CDR3 is TGTGCCAGTTCCGGAGTGGGCTCTGGAAACACCATATATTTT. Encoded protein: CASSGVGSGNTIYF.